The clone carrying this T cell receptor beta chain was seen more than once but under ten times. The antigen remains undetermined. TCRdb reprocessed the RACE reads via MiXCR and lists one record per CDR3 protein. Seen here are over 300,000 distinct CDR3 sequences, roughly 4.6% observed once, and the top ten hold 2.5% to 3%. Time point defined: pre-sensitization, week 0. Treatment meaning: therapeutic diphenylcyclopropenone sensitization with weekly scalp DPC. The entry originates in a study of human T cells and chemical hapten exposure. Study background: 0.01% DPC was applied to the upper back in patch tests, which were read at 6 days. Mostly female patients had alopecia areata, totalis or universalis. Overall study findings and caveats: Expanded TCR sets contained significantly more large CDR3 similarity clusters than controls.

The specimen was whole blood, collected in connection with sensitization to the hapten diphenylcyclopropenone (DPC). The TCR comes from a woman between 45 and 60 years old with alopecia areata. Some clones in this sample may be carry-over from other donors' samples.

In DNA form, the CDR3 reads TGTGCCAGCAGCTTAGGGAGCGGGGGAGGTACGCAGTATTTT. Translation gives CASSLGSGGGTQYF. This chain joins TRBV7-3 and TRBJ2-3, with TRBD2 matching over 8 bases. The CDR3 runs 14 residues. V lost 2 bases and J lost 8; bases outside the gene matches: 6. Germline V CDR1 and CDR2: SGHTA, FQGTGA. Together with reference TRBV7-3 and TRBJ2-3, the CDR3 gives the full variable domain: GAGVSQTPSNKVTEKGKYVELRCDPISGHTALYWYRQSLGQGPEFLIYFQGTGAADDSGLPNDRFFAVRPEGSVSTLKIQRTERGDSAVYLCASSLGSGGGTQYFGPGTRLTVL.